This TCR beta chain was identified in a study of blood T cell repertoires in COVID-19. Background on the study: Sites across the United States, Italy and Spain contributed samples from acute and convalescent COVID-19.

TCRdb's copy holds only in-frame clones and misses some; the assay was immunoSEQ multiplex PCR. The data contain about 270,000 clones, 88% of them singletons. Germline values: CDR1 SGHRS, CDR2 YFSETQ. This CDR3 has 15 residues. Unmatched junction bases numbered 4, after V lost 2 bases and J lost 0 bases. V is TRBV5-1 and J is TRBJ2-7, with 8 bases aligning to TRBD2. The sequenced material came from PBMCs or T cells enriched from blood (not recorded which). The receptor was isolated from a woman in her forties or fifties who had recovered from COVID-19. CDR3 protein: CASSFLSGGSYEQYF. The CDR3 region has the DNA TGCGCCAGCAGCTTCCTGAGCGGGGGCTCCTACGAGCAGTACTTC.